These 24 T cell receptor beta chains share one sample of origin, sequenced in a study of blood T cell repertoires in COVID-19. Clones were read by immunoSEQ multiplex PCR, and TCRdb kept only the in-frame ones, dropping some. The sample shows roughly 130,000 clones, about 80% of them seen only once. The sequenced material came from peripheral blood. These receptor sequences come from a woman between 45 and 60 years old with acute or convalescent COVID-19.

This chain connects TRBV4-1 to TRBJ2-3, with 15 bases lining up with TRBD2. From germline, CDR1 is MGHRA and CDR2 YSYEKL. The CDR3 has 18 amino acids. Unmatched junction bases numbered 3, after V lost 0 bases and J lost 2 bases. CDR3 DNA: TGCGCCAGCAGCCAAGAAGGACTAGCGGGGGGGTTCACAGATACGCAGTATTTT. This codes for CASSQEGLAGGFTDTQYF.

Written as DNA, the CDR3 is TGCAGCGTTAATCGTCCCGGGACAGGGAATGGCTACACCTTC. It yields the protein CSVNRPGTGNGYTF. V and J are TRBV29-1 and TRBJ1-2; TRBD1 matches 9 bases. This CDR3 contains 14 residues. Germline CDR1 SQVTM, CDR2 ANQGSEA. V dropped 5 bases and J dropped 6; count of bases not matched to a gene: 10.

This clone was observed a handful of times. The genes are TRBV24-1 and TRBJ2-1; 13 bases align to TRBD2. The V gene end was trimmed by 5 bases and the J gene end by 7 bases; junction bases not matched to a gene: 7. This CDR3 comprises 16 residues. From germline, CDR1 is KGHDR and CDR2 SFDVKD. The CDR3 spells CATSGFPLAGGNEQFF. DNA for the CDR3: TGTGCCACCAGTGGTTTCCCACTAGCGGGGGGGAATGAGCAGTTCTTC.

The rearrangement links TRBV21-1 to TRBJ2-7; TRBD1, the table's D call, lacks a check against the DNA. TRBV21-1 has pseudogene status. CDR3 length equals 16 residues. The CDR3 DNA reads TGTGCCAGCAGCACTTACCGGGACAGGGCGGGTTACGAGCAGTACTTC. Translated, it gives CASSTYRDRAGYEQYF.

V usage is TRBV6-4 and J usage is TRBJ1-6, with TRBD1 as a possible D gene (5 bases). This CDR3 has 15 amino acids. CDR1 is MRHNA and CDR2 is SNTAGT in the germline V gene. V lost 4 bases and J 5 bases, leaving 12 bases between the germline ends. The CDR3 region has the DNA TGTGCCAGCAGTGCGGAGGGGCAGCATAATTCACCCCTCCACTTT. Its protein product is CASSAEGQHNSPLHF.

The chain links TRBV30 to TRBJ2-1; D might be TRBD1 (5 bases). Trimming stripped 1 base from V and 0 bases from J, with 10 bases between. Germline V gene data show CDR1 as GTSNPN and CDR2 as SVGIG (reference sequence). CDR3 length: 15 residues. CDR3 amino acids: CAWSGGYSSYNEQFF. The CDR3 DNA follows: TGTGCCTGGAGTGGGGGCTATAGCTCCTACAATGAGCAGTTCTTC.

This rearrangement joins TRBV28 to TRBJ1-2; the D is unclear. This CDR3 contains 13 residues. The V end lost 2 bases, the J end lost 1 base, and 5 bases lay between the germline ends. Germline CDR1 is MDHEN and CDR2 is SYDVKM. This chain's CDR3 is CASSLLSNYGYTF. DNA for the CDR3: TGTGCCAGCAGTTTACTGAGTAACTATGGCTACACCTTC.

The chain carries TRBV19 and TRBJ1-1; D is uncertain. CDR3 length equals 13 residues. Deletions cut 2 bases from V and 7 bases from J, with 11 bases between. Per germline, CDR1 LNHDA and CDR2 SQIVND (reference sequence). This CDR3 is CASSIITAGEAFF. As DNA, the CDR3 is TGTGCCAGTAGTATAATAACCGCGGGTGAAGCTTTCTTT.

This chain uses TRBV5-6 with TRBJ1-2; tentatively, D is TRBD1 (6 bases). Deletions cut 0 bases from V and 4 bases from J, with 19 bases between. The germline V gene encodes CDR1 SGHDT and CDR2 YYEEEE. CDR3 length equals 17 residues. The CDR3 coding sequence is TGTGCCAGCAGCTTGGTATCCTCCAGGGGAAATGGCTATGGCTACACCTTC. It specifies CASSLVSSRGNGYGYTF.

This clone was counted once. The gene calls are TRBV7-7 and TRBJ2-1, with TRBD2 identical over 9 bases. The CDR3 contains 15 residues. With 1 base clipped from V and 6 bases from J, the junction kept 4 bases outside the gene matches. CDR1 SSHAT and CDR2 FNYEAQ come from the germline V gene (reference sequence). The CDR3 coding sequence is TGTGCCAGCAGCTTAGGTCTAGCGGGGTCCAATGAGCAGTTCTTC. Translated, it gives CASSLGLAGSNEQFF.

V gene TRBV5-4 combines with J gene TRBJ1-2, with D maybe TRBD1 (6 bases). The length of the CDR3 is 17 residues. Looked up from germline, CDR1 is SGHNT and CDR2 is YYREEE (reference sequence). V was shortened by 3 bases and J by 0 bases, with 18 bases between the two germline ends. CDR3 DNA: TGTGCCAGCAGCTCTCCGGGGGGCCGTCTCTCTAACTATGGCTACACCTTC. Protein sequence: CASSSPGGRLSNYGYTF.

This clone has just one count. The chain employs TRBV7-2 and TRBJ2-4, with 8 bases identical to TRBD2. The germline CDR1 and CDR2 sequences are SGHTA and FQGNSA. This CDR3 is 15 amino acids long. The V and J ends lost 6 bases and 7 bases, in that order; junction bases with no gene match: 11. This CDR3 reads CASSSDSGTQNIQYF. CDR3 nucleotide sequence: TGTGCCAGCAGTTCCGATAGCGGGACCCAGAACATTCAGTACTTC.

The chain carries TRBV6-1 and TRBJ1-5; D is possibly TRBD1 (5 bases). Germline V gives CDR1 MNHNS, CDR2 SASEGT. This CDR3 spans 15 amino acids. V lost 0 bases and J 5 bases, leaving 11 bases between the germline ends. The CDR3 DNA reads TGTGCCAGCAGTGAAGCATGGGGGGTTTATCAGCCCCAGCATTTT. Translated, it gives CASSEAWGVYQPQHF.

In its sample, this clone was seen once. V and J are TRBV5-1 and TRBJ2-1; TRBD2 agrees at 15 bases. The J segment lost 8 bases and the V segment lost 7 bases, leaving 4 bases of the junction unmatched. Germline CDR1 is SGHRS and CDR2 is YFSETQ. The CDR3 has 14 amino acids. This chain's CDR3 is CASRTSGGADEQFF. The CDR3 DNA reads TGCGCCAGCCGGACTAGCGGGGGGGCGGATGAGCAGTTCTTC. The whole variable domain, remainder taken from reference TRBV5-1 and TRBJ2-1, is KAGVTQTPRYLIKTRGQQVTLSCSPISGHRSVSWYQQTPGQGLQFLFEYFSETQRNKGNFPGRFSGRQFSNSRSEMNVSTLELGDSALYLCASRTSGGADEQFFGPGTRLTVL.

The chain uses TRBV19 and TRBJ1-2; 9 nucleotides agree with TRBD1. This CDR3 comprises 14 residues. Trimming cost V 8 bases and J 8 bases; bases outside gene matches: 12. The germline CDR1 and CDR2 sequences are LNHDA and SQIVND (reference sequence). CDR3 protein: CASREGGQGYGYTF. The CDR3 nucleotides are TGTGCCAGTCGCGAGGGGGGACAGGGATACGGCTACACCTTC.

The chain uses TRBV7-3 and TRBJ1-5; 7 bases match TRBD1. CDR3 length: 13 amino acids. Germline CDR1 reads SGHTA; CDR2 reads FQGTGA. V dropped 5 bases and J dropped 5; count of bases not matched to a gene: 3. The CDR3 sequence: CASSLGTDQPQHF. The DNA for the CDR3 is TGTGCCAGCAGCCTAGGGACAGATCAGCCCCAGCATTTT.

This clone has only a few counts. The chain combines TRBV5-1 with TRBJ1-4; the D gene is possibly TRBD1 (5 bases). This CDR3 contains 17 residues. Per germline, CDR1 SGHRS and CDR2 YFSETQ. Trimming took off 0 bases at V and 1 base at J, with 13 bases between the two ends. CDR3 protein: CASSLVPIGGTNEKLFF. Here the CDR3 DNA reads TGCGCCAGCAGCTTGGTTCCTATCGGGGGAACTAATGAAAAACTGTTTTTT.

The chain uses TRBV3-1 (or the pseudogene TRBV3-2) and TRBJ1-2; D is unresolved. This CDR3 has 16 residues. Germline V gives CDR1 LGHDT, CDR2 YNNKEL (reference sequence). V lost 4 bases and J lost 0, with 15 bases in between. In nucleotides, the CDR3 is TGTGCCAGCAGCCTGGTAGAAGGCGGCTCTAACTATGGCTACACCTTC. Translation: CASSLVEGGSNYGYTF.

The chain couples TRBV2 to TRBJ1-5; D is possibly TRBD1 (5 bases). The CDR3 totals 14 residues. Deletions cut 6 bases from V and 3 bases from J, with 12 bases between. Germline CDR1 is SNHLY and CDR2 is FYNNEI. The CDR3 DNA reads TGTGCCAGCAGATTCAGGGATAACAATCAGCCCCAGCATTTT. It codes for CASRFRDNNQPQHF.

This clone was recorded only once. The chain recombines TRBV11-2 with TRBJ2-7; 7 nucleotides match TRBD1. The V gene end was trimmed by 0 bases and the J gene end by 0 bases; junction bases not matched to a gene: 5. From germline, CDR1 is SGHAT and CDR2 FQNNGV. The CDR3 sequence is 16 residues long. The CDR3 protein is CASSLDDRVSSYEQYF. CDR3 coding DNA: TGTGCCAGCAGCTTAGATGACAGGGTAAGCTCCTACGAGCAGTACTTC. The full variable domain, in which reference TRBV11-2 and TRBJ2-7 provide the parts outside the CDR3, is EAGVAQSPRYKIIEKRQSVAFWCNPISGHATLYWYQQILGQGPKLLIQFQNNGVVDDSQLPKDRFSAERLKGVDSTLKIQPAKLEDSAVYLCASSLDDRVSSYEQYFGPGTRLTVT.

CDR3 bases: TGTGCCAGCTCACCAGACACTTATTCACCCCTCCACTTT. This codes for CASSPDTYSPLHF. The rearrangement uses TRBV18 and TRBJ1-6; D gene ambiguous. The CDR3 has 13 residues. With 2 bases removed from V and 8 bases from J, the gap between germline ends came to 7 bases. Germline V gene lookup returns CDR1 KGHSH and CDR2 LQKENI.

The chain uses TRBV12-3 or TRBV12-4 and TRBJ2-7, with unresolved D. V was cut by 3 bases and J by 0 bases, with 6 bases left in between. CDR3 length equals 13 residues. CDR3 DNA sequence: TGTGCCAGCAGTTTGTCGTACTCCTACGAGCAGTACTTC. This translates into CASSLSYSYEQYF.

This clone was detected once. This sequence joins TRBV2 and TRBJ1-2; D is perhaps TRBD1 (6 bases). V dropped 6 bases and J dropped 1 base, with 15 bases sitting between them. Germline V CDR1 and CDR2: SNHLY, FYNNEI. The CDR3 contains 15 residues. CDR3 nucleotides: TGTGCCAGCAGCCCAAGGACAGATAATAACTATGGCTACACCTTC. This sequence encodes CASSPRTDNNYGYTF.

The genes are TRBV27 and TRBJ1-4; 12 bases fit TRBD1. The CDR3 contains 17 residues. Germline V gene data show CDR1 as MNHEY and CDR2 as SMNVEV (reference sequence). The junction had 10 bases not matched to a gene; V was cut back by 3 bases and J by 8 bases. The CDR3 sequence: CASSLGGQGAFGEKLFF. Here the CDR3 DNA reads TGTGCCAGCAGTTTGGGGGGACAGGGGGCCTTTGGAGAAAAACTGTTTTTT. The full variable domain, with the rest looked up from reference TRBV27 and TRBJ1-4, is EAQVTQNPRYLITVTGKKLTVTCSQNMNHEYMSWYRQDPGLGLRQIYYSMNVEVTDKGDVPEGYKVSRKEKRNFPLILESPSPNQTSLYFCASSLGGQGAFGEKLFFGSGTQLSVL.